This T cell receptor beta chain was captured in a study of cytomegalovirus exposure and HLA in healthy donors. The PCR ran on 60 Vbeta and 13 Jbeta primers. Produced via immunoSEQ multiplex PCR; TCRdb's table is partial and in-frame only. The data hold 120,000 or so clones, with about four fifths observed a single time. As for this clone: Its antigen is not identified.

Findings and caveats of the study: Most of the TCR beta V segments (in an earlier analysis) were productive either about 90% or about 30% of the time.

Sequencing was carried out using PBMCs. This sequence was found in a man in his late teens or twenties in good health and CMV-seronegative.

DNA of the CDR3: TGTGCCAGCAGCCAAACAGGGTACACAGATACGCAGTATTTT. Translated: CASSQTGYTDTQYF. The V gene is TRBV14, the J gene TRBJ2-3; TRBD1 might be the D (6 bases). Germline loops: CDR1 SGHDN, CDR2 FVKESK. Deletions cut 2 bases from V and 2 bases from J, with 8 bases between. CDR3 length: 14 residues. The whole variable domain, remainder taken from reference TRBV14 and TRBJ2-3, is EAGVTQFPSHSVIEKGQTVTLRCDPISGHDNLYWYRRVMGKEIKFLLHFVKESKQDESGMPNNRFLAERTGGTYSTLKVQPAELEDSGVYFCASSQTGYTDTQYFGPGTRLTVL.